This T cell receptor (beta chain) was obtained from a study of multiple sclerosis patients with progressive multifocal leukoencephalopathy. V dropped 3 bases and J dropped 2 bases, with 17 bases sitting between them. The germline gives CDR1 LGHNA, CDR2 YSLEER. This CDR3 comprises 17 residues. This clone was seen a handful of times. The antigen remains unidentified. Study results and limitations: Lower normalized Shannon entropy suggested reduced TRB diversity in most PML patients.

Time point meaning: before natalizumab initiation. Synthetic inline TR CDR3 controls covering all V-J pairings were spiked into each PCR. Libraries were prepared by immunoSEQ multiplex PCR; TCRdb keeps only in-frame clonotypes and omits some of them. The data show about 30,000 clones, around 92% seen once. The genes are TRBV4-3 and TRBJ1-3; no clear D gene. The sequenced sample consisted of PBMCs. The clonotype originates from a young man with multiple sclerosis. In DNA, the CDR3 is TGCGCCAGCAGCCATCGGGCGGGGTTCTCTACTGGAAACACCATATATTTT. Protein sequence: CASSHRAGFSTGNTIYF.